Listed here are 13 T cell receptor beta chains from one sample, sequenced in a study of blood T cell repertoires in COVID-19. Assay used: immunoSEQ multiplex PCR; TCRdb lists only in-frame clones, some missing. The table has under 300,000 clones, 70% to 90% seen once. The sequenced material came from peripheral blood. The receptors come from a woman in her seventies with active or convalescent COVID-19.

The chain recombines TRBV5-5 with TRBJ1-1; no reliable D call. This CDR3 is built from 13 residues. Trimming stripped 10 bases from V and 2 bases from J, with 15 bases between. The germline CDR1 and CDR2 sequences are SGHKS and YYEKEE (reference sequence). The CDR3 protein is CASRLSPNTEAFF. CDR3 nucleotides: TGTGCCTCGAGGTTGAGCCCCAACACTGAAGCTTTCTTT.

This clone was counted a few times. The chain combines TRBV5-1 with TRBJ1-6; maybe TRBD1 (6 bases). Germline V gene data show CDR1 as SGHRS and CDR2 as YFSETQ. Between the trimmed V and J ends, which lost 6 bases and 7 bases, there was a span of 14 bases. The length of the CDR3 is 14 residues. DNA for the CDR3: TGCGCCAGCACACAGGGAAAACCAAATTCACCCCTCCACTTT. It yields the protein CASTQGKPNSPLHF.

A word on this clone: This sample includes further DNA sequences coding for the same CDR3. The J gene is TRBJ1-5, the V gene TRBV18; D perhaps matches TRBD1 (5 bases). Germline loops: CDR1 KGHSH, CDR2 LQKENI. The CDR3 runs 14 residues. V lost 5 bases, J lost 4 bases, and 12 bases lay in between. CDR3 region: CASSSQGKNQPQHF. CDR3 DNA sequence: TGTGCCAGCTCATCTCAGGGAAAGAATCAGCCCCAGCATTTT.

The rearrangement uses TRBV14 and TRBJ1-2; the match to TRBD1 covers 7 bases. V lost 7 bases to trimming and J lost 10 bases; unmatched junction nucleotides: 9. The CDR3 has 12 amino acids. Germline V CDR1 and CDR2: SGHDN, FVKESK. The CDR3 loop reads CASNLERGPYTF. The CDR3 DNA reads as TGTGCCAGCAATCTCGAGAGGGGGCCCTACACCTTC.

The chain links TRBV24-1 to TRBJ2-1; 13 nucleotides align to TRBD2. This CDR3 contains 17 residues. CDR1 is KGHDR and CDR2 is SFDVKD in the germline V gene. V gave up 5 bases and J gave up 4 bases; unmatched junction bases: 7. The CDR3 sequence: CATSGLAGGQLYNEQFF. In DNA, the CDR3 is TGTGCCACCAGTGGACTAGCGGGGGGCCAACTTTACAATGAGCAGTTCTTC.

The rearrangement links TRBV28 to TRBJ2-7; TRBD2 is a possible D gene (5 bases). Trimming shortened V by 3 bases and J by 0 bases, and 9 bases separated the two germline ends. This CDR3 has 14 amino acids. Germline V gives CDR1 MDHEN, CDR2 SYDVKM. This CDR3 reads CASSLRGPSYEQYF. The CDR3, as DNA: TGTGCCAGCAGTTTGCGCGGGCCCTCCTACGAGCAGTACTTC.

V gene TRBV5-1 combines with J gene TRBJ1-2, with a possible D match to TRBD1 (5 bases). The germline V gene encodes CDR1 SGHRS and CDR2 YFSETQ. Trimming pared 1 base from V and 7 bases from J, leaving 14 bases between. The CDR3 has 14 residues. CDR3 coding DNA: TGCGCCAGCAGCTTGCAAGACAGCGTATTTGGCTACACCTTC. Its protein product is CASSLQDSVFGYTF.

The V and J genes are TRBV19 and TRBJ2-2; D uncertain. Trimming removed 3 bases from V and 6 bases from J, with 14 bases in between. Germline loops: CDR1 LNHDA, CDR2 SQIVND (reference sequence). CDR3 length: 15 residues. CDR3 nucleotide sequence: TGTGCCAGTAGTATGGAAACAGCTTCCGCCGGGGAGCTGTTTTTT. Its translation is CASSMETASAGELFF. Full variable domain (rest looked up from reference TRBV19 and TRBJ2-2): DGGITQSPKYLFRKEGQNVTLSCEQNLNHDAMYWYRQDPGQGLRLIYYSQIVNDFQKGDIAEGYSVSREKKESFPLTVTSAQKNPTAFYLCASSMETASAGELFFGEGSRLTVL.

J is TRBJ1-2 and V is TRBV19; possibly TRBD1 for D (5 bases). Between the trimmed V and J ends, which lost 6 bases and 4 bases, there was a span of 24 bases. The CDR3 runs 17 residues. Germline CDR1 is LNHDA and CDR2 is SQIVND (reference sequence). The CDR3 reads CASSRRRQGYQIYGYTF. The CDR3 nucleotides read TGTGCCAGTAGCAGGAGAAGGCAGGGATATCAAATCTATGGCTACACCTTC.

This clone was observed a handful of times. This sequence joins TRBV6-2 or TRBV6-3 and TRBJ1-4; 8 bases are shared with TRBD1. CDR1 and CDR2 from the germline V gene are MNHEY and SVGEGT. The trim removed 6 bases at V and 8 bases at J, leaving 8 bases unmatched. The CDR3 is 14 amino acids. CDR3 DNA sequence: TGTGCCAGCAGCACAGGACAGGGTGCAGAAAAACTGTTTTTT. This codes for CASSTGQGAEKLFF.

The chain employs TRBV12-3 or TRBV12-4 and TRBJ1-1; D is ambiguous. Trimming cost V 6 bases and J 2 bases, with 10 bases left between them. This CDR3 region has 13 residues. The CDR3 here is CASRPTSNTEAFF. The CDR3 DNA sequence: TGTGCCAGCAGGCCGACAAGTAACACTGAAGCTTTCTTT.

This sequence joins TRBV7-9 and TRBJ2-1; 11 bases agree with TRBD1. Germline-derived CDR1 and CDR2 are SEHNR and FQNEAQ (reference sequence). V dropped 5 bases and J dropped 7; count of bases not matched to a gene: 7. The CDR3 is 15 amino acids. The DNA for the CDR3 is TGTGCCAGCAGCCGGGGACAGGGGGATGTAAATGAGCAGTTCTTC. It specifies CASSRGQGDVNEQFF.

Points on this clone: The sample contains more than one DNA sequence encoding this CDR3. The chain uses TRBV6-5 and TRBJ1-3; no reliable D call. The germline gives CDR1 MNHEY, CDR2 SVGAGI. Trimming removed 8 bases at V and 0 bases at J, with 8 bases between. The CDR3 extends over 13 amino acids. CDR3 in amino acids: CASSRDSGNTIYF. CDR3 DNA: TGTGCCAGCTCCCGGGACTCTGGAAACACCATATATTTT.